The clone carrying this TCR beta chain was counted many times. The antigen is undetermined. The data belong to a study of T cell repertoires in cytomegalovirus infection. Looking at the study overall: CMV infection together with matching HLA type was indicated by public TCR beta signatures.

The CDR3 extends over 15 amino acids. V shed 5 bases, J shed 1 base, and the junction held 4 bases outside the gene matches. General study points: Carriage of CMV together with the relevant HLA was identifiable through cumulative public TCR beta family frequency. CMV-specific TCR beta clonotypes restricted by HLA-C were the ones dominating the ex vivo response.

MiXCR, applied by TCRdb to the reads, yields one record per CDR3 protein. Seen here are 740,000 or so distinct CDR3 sequences, about 40% observed once, and the top ten hold 2.5% to 3%. The rearrangement links TRBV12-3 or TRBV12-4 to TRBJ2-3; 9 nucleotides match TRBD2. The clonotype comes from a human donor in good health (CMV status not recorded). Some clones in this sample may be carry-over from other donors' samples. Sequences were obtained from PBMCs. The CDR3 bases are TGTGCCAGCAGTCCCAGACTAGCGGGCACAGATACGCAGTATTTT. Encoded protein: CASSPRLAGTDTQYF.